A selection of T cell receptor beta chains follows, all from one sample in a study of blood T cell repertoires in COVID-19. Assay used: immunoSEQ multiplex PCR; TCRdb lists only in-frame clones, some missing. The repertoire holds 350,000 to 400,000 clones, with less than 90% as singletons. The material sequenced was PBMCs or T cells enriched from blood (not recorded which). These receptors were obtained from a woman in her thirties who had recovered from COVID-19. Each CDR3 is given with its conserved first and last residue. D genes are given only for firm matches. Clone sizes are given selectively: once, few, many, or a class where the clone is expanded.

TRBV11-2	TRBJ2-3	-	13	TRBD1	TGTGCCAGCACCATTGACAGGGGAGATACGCAGTATTTT	CASTIDRGDTQYF
TRBV7-8	TRBJ1-6	-	16	-	TGTGCCAGCAGCTTGCGAGACAGCTCCTATAATTCACCCCTCCACTTT	CASSLRDSSYNSPLHF
TRBV29-1	TRBJ2-5	few	15	TRBD2	TGCAGCGTTGAGGAGGGTCGGGGGGGCAAGGAGACCCAGTACTTC	CSVEEGRGGKETQYF
TRBV9	TRBJ1-1	-	14	-	TGTGCCAGCAGCGTAGGGGGCACGAACACTGAAGCTTTCTTT	CASSVGGTNTEAFF
TRBV7-9	TRBJ2-7	-	14	TRBD1	TGTGCCAGCAGCTTTGACAGGGGTCTCGACGAGCAGTACTTC	CASSFDRGLDEQYF
TRBV4-1	TRBJ2-3	-	19	TRBD2	TGCGCCAGCAGCCAAGAGGACCCAACTAGCGGGGGGGCGAAAGATACGCAGTATTTT	CASSQEDPTSGGAKDTQYF
TRBV2	TRBJ1-5	-	16	-	TGTGCCAGCAGCCCCCAGGGGTGGGGAAGCAATCAGCCCCAGCATTTT	CASSPQGWGSNQPQHF
TRBV6-1	TRBJ2-7	-	13	-	TGTGCCAGCAGTGAAGTTTGGGAGTACGAGCAGTACTTC	CASSEVWEYEQYF
TRBV14	TRBJ1-2	-	15	TRBD1	TGTGCCAGCAGCCACGGGACAGGGGCCTGGTATGGCTACACCTTC	CASSHGTGAWYGYTF
TRBV9	TRBJ1-1	-	12	TRBD1	TGTGCCAGCAGCGCGGGACAGGGGGAAGCTTTCTTT	CASSAGQGEAFF
TRBV19	TRBJ1-1	-	14	-	TGTGCCAGTAGTATGACAGGAGGCTATTCTGGAGCTTTCTTT	CASSMTGGYSGAFF
TRBV6-5	TRBJ1-2	once	14	-	TGTGCCAGCAGTTACGGTATACTAAACTATGGCTACACCTTC	CASSYGILNYGYTF
TRBV5-1	TRBJ2-1	-	16	-	TGCGCCAGCAGCCCGGGTCAGGAGGGCCTGTACAATGAGCAGTTCTTC	CASSPGQEGLYNEQFF
TRBV6-5	TRBJ1-6	-	14	-	TGTGCCAGCAGTTCCCCGAGGGGGAATTCACCCCTCCACTTT	CASSSPRGNSPLHF
TRBV5-1	TRBJ2-5	-	15	TRBD2	TGCGCCAGCAGCTTGGAGCGGGGGGGCATAGAGACCCAGTACTTC	CASSLERGGIETQYF
TRBV4-1	TRBJ2-1	-	14	-	TGCGCCAGCAGCCAAAGCGAGGCCTACAATGAGCAGTTCTTC	CASSQSEAYNEQFF
TRBV2	TRBJ2-7	-	16	TRBD1	TGTGCCAGCAGTCATTCAGGGGGCTTTCCTTCCTACGAGCAGTACTTC	CASSHSGGFPSYEQYF
TRBV2	TRBJ2-5	-	12	-	TGTGCCAGCGGGGGGGCACGGGAGACCCAGTACTTC	CASGGARETQYF
TRBV9	TRBJ2-1	few	15	TRBD2	TGTGCCAGCAGCTCCGGGACTAGCGGGAGCTATGAGCAGTTCTTC	CASSSGTSGSYEQFF
TRBV28	TRBJ2-3	once	16	TRBD2	TGTGCCAGCAGCCCTCACCTAGCGGGAGGAACAGATACGCAGTATTTT	CASSPHLAGGTDTQYF
TRBV10-2	TRBJ1-6	-	17	-	TGCGCCAGCAGTGATTCCCCGGGGGGGACTGATAATTCACCCCTCCACTTT	CASSDSPGGTDNSPLHF
TRBV9	TRBJ2-7	-	12	-	TGTGCCAGCAGCGTCCAGGGTGGGGAGCAGTACTTC	CASSVQGGEQYF
TRBV5-6	TRBJ2-2	many	15	-	TGTGCCAGCAGCTGGAGACTAGAAGACACCGGGGAGCTGTTTTTT	CASSWRLEDTGELFF
TRBV28	TRBJ1-1	few	13	-	TGTGCCAGCAGCTTCGTGTGGAGCACTGAAGCTTTCTTT	CASSFVWSTEAFF
TRBV7-9	TRBJ1-3	once	15	-	TGTGCCAGCAGCTCAACAGTCAACTCTGGAAACACCATATATTTT	CASSSTVNSGNTIYF
TRBV10-3	TRBJ1-3	few	13	-	TGTGCCATCAGTGATGGCGGGGGTTACACCATATATTTT	CAISDGGGYTIYF
TRBV4-2	TRBJ2-3	-	17	TRBD2	TGTGCCAGCAGCCGAGGGGGACTAGCGGACGGCACAGATACGCAGTATTTT	CASSRGGLADGTDTQYF
TRBV24-1	TRBJ2-3	-	16	TRBD2	TGTGCCACCAGTGATTTTAGCGGGGGGGACACAGATACGCAGTATTTT	CATSDFSGGDTDTQYF
TRBV2	TRBJ1-5	-	13	TRBD1	TGTGCCAGCAGGGGACAGGCGGATCAGCCCCAGCATTTT	CASRGQADQPQHF
TRBV27	TRBJ2-3	-	15	-	TGTGCCAGCAGACACGGGGGTAGGGGCACAGATACGCAGTATTTT	CASRHGGRGTDTQYF
TRBV5-5	TRBJ2-1	-	18	-	TGTGCCAGCAGCTTGGGCCTATTTGGCCGGGGCTCCTACAATGAGCAGTTCTTC	CASSLGLFGRGSYNEQFF
TRBV7-3	TRBJ2-2	few	17	TRBD1	TGTGCCAGCAGCTTGACAGGGAGTGGTATTGGGACCGGGGAGCTGTTTTTT	CASSLTGSGIGTGELFF
TRBV19	TRBJ2-2	-	17	TRBD1	TGTGCCAGTAGTATCGGTCTCGGACAGGGGAAAGGCGGGGAGCTGTTTTTT	CASSIGLGQGKGGELFF
TRBV27	TRBJ1-3	many	15	-	TGTGCCAGCAGTCGAGGAGGGAGCTCTGGAAACACCATATATTTT	CASSRGGSSGNTIYF
TRBV6-5	TRBJ1-5	-	13	-	TGTGCCAGCAGTTCAGGGGTCAATCAGCCCCAGCATTTT	CASSSGVNQPQHF
TRBV15	TRBJ2-3	-	17	TRBD1	TGTGCCACCAGCAGAGGCACGGACAGGGGACCCACAGATACGCAGTATTTT	CATSRGTDRGPTDTQYF
TRBV5-8	TRBJ1-2	-	14	-	TGTGCCAGCAGCCTCCGGTCCCTTGCCTATGGCTACACCTTC	CASSLRSLAYGYTF
TRBV7-7	TRBJ2-7	once	14	TRBD1	TGTGCTAGCAGCCCAAACAGGGGGACCTACGAGCAGTACTTC	CASSPNRGTYEQYF
TRBV27	TRBJ1-3	-	16	TRBD1	TGTGCCAGCAGCCCGAGGACAGGGGGCTCTGGAAACACCATATATTTT	CASSPRTGGSGNTIYF
TRBV29-1	TRBJ2-3	-	14	-	TGCAGCGTCGCCCGGGACTCCAGCACAGATACGCAGTATTTT	CSVARDSSTDTQYF
TRBV14	TRBJ1-1	-	19	-	TGTGCCAGCAGCCAAGATGAGGTATATACGAAGGTTGCGGGGACTGAAGCTTTCTTT	CASSQDEVYTKVAGTEAFF
TRBV11-2	TRBJ2-7	once	15	-	TGTGCCAGCAGCTTAGAAGTAAGCAGGTCCTACGAGCAGTACTTC	CASSLEVSRSYEQYF
TRBV10-3	TRBJ1-6	-	14	-	TGTGCCATCAGTGAGTCGGGGGCGCGTTCACCCCTCCACTTT	CAISESGARSPLHF
TRBV19	TRBJ2-3	-	16	TRBD2	TGTGCCAGTAGTATGGGCGGGAGGGCGACTCCAGATACGCAGTATTTT	CASSMGGRATPDTQYF
TRBV29-1	TRBJ2-3	-	14	TRBD2	TGCAGCACTGCTAGCGGGAGCTTCACAGATACGCAGTATTTT	CSTASGSFTDTQYF
TRBV12-3/TRBV12-4	TRBJ2-2	-	11	-	TGTGCCAGCAGACGGACCGGGGAGCTGTTTTTT	CASRRTGELFF
TRBV19	TRBJ2-7	-	13	-	TGTGCCAGTAGTATAGAGGACTCCTCCGAGCAGTACTTC	CASSIEDSSEQYF
TRBV28	TRBJ2-1	-	12	-	TGTGCCAGCAGTTCCCCGGGCAATGAGCAGTTCTTC	CASSSPGNEQFF
TRBV20-1	TRBJ2-5	-	15	-	TGCAGTGCTAGTCCGCCAGCGGGTCATTGGGAGACCCAGTACTTC	CSASPPAGHWETQYF